The sequence of this T cell receptor (beta chain) was determined in a study of shared clonotypes between healthy human individuals. The CDR3 contains 15 residues. The germline V and J ends were trimmed by 2 bases and 6 bases, with 15 bases remaining between them. Germline assignment: CDR1 SGHNT and CDR2 YYREEE (reference sequence). Several immunoSEQ plates received, in even portions, the genomic DNA of each subset. Clones were sequenced by immunoSEQ multiplex PCR, and TCRdb holds only the in-frame ones, with some missing. The sample yields 850,000 to 1,200,000 clones, approximately 70% seen once. The receptor comes from a man aged 18 to 35 in good health. The chain combines TRBV5-4 with TRBJ2-1, with D possibly TRBD1 on 6 matching bases. Sequencing used memory CD4+ T cells sorted from blood. The subset is: CD45RA-negative fraction. The CDR3 DNA follows: TGTGCCAGCAGCTTTACAGGGATGGGTTTCAATGAGCAGTTCTTC. This gives the protein CASSFTGMGFNEQFF. The whole variable domain, filled in from reference TRBV5-4 and TRBJ2-1, reads ETGVTQSPTHLIKTRGQQVTLRCSSQSGHNTVSWYQQALGQGPQFIFQYYREEENGRGNFPPRFSGLQFPNYSSELNVNALELDDSALYLCASSFTGMGFNEQFFGPGTRLTVL.